What follows are 31 T cell receptor beta chains derived from one specimen sequenced in a study of cytomegalovirus exposure and HLA in healthy donors. The PCR made use of 60 Vbeta and 13 Jbeta primers. Measured with immunoSEQ multiplex PCR; TCRdb has only the in-frame clones, and not every one. The table includes 110,000 to 150,000 clones, roughly 71% detected once. The material sequenced was PBMCs. These receptor sequences come from a man aged 25 to 45 in good health and CMV-seronegative.

The rearrangement joins TRBV27 to TRBJ1-4; D not certain. Per the germline V gene, CDR1 is MNHEY and CDR2 is SMNVEV (reference sequence). Trimming took off 5 bases at V and 7 bases at J, with 17 bases between the two ends. The CDR3 runs 15 residues. The DNA of the CDR3 is TGTGCCAGCAGTCGCCAAAACACGGGGTTTGAAAAACTGTTTTTT. This codes for CASSRQNTGFEKLFF.

This clone showed up just a few times. The genes are TRBV7-8 and TRBJ2-1, with 7 bases aligning to TRBD1. With 0 bases clipped from V and 4 bases from J, the junction kept 12 bases outside the gene matches. The CDR3 is 18 residues long. Germline V gene lookup returns CDR1 SGHVS and CDR2 FQNEAQ. The CDR3 nucleotides read TGTGCCAGCAGCTTAGCGTCACAGGGGATGGGCCAGTACAATGAGCAGTTCTTC. Translating gives CASSLASQGMGQYNEQFF.

This chain uses TRBV2 with TRBJ2-2, with 9 bases that match TRBD2. V lost 5 bases, J lost 0 bases, and 4 bases stayed unmatched. In germline, CDR1 is SNHLY, CDR2 FYNNEI. There are 16 residues in the CDR3. The CDR3 spells CASSIGLATNTGELFF. The CDR3, as DNA: TGTGCCAGCAGTATTGGACTAGCGACGAACACCGGGGAGCTGTTTTTT.

The rearrangement joins TRBV14 to TRBJ1-2; tentatively, D is TRBD1 (6 bases). The CDR3 loop spans 13 amino acids. The ends were cut back, 1 base at V and 6 bases at J, with 9 bases in the middle. Germline V CDR1 and CDR2: SGHDN, FVKESK. CDR3 coding DNA: TGTGCCAGCAGCCAAGCAGGGGTCCATGGCTACACCTTC. The encoded protein is CASSQAGVHGYTF.

V is TRBV7-9 and J is TRBJ2-7; TRBD2 matches at 13 bases. The CDR3 runs to 16 residues. After removal of 5 bases from V and 1 base from J, the junction contained 5 bases not matched to a gene. Germline CDR1 and CDR2: SEHNR and FQNEAQ (reference sequence). The CDR3 DNA reads TGTGCCAGCAGCCCCGGGACTAGCGGGGATTCCTACGAGCAGTACTTC. Translating gives CASSPGTSGDSYEQYF.

This clone was seen more than once but under ten times. J is TRBJ2-1 and V is TRBV11-1, with D tentatively TRBD2 (7 bases). The CDR3 length is 17 residues. V shed 3 bases and J shed 9 bases, with 24 bases lying between them. In germline, CDR1 is SGHAT, CDR2 FQDESV (reference sequence). CDR3 amino acids: CASSFFRGGAGSGEQFF. Here the CDR3 DNA reads TGTGCCAGCAGCTTTTTCCGAGGGGGGGCGGGTAGTGGTGAGCAGTTCTTC.

The rearrangement links TRBV6-1 to TRBJ1-3, with D maybe TRBD1 (5 bases). The germline V gene has CDR1 MNHNS and CDR2 SASEGT. V was cut by 6 bases and J by 0 bases, with 12 bases left in between. This CDR3 region has 15 residues. CDR3 protein: CASRPRQSSGNTIYF. CDR3 nucleotides: TGTGCCAGCAGACCAAGACAGAGCTCTGGAAACACCATATATTTT.

The rearrangement joins TRBV21-1 to TRBJ2-7; the DNA was not compared with TRBD1, the D call given in the table. TRBV21-1 is marked as a pseudogene. The CDR3 consists of 16 residues. The CDR3 sequence is CASSKSWVTGGYEQYF. The CDR3 DNA reads as TGTGCCAGCAGCAAATCCTGGGTGACAGGGGGATACGAGCAGTACTTC.

CDR3 coding DNA: TGTGCCAGCAGTCCCGGACTAGCGGGGCTCTACGAGCAGTACTTC. Protein: CASSPGLAGLYEQYF. The genes are TRBV7-9 and TRBJ2-7; 12 nucleotides align to TRBD2. This CDR3 has 15 amino acids. Trimming took 6 bases from V and 3 from J; bases not matched to a gene: 6. Germline V lookup: CDR1 SEHNR, CDR2 FQNEAQ (reference sequence).

The genes are TRBV28 and TRBJ2-5, with a weak D call TRBD1 (6 bases). Matching the DNA end better, TRBJ2-7 makes the J call doubtful. The germline V gene has CDR1 MDHEN and CDR2 SYDVKM. CDR3 size: 14 residues. The CDR3 sequence is CASSPGTIVLEQYF. CDR3 sequence (DNA): TGTGCCAGCAGCCCCGGGACAATTGTCCTCGAGCAGTACTTC.

J is TRBJ2-3 and V is TRBV28, with D possibly TRBD2 on 7 matching bases. In germline, CDR1 is MDHEN, CDR2 SYDVKM. This CDR3 spans 12 amino acids. V was cut by 8 bases and J by 9 bases, with 15 bases left in between. CDR3 amino acids: CASRNSGGTQYF. DNA of the CDR3: TGTGCCAGCCGAAATTCGGGGGGCACGCAGTATTTT.

This chain connects TRBV7-8 to TRBJ1-1, with 9 bases fitting TRBD1. Trimming cost V 5 bases and J 8 bases; bases outside gene matches: 9. The germline CDR1 and CDR2 sequences are SGHVS and FQNEAQ. The length of the CDR3 is 14 residues. This chain's CDR3 is CASSPRTGDPEAFF. DNA of the CDR3: TGTGCCAGCAGCCCGAGGACAGGGGACCCCGAAGCTTTCTTT.

The chain links TRBV30 to TRBJ2-3; 8 bases are shared with TRBD1. CDR3 size: 14 residues. The germline V gene encodes CDR1 GTSNPN and CDR2 SVGIG (reference sequence). Germline trimming cut 3 bases from V and 3 bases from J; bases unmatched to any gene: 5. The CDR3 spells CAWSGQGTTDTQYF. CDR3 nucleotide sequence: TGTGCCTGGAGCGGACAGGGTACAACAGATACGCAGTATTTT.

The chain couples TRBV27 to TRBJ2-5, with TRBD2 matching over 11 bases. Germline CDR1 MNHEY, CDR2 SMNVEV (reference sequence). Losses at the gene ends were 6 bases for V and 0 bases for J; bases not matched to a gene: 9. This CDR3 contains 17 residues. The chain's CDR3 is CASSSSSSGGYQETQYF. The CDR3 nucleotides are TGTGCCAGCAGCTCCTCCTCTAGCGGGGGGTACCAAGAGACCCAGTACTTC.

This clone was seen once. This chain uses TRBV9 with TRBJ1-2; possible D gene TRBD1, 6 bases. The CDR3 spans 14 residues. Deletions cut 4 bases from V and 4 bases from J, with 14 bases between. Germline lookup yields CDR1 SGDLS and CDR2 YYNGEE. The CDR3 region is CASSPRQESYGYTF. In DNA form, the CDR3 reads TGTGCCAGCAGCCCGCGACAGGAGAGCTATGGCTACACCTTC.

Ten or more counts support this clone. This sequence joins TRBV15 and TRBJ1-1; D ambiguous. This CDR3 is built from 14 residues. CDR1 LNHNV and CDR2 YYDKDF come from the germline V gene (reference sequence). Trimming stripped 3 bases from V and 2 bases from J, with 10 bases between. CDR3 protein: CATSRGDQNTEAFF. CDR3 nucleotide sequence: TGTGCCACCAGCAGGGGAGACCAAAACACTGAAGCTTTCTTT.

V gene TRBV2 combines with J gene TRBJ1-2, with 7 nucleotides matching TRBD1. V shed 7 bases, J shed 5 bases, and the junction held 7 bases outside the gene matches. CDR3 length: 13 residues. CDR1 and CDR2 from the germline V gene are SNHLY and FYNNEI. The CDR3 nucleotides read TGTGCCAGCAACCCAGGGACAGAGTATGGCTACACCTTC. As protein: CASNPGTEYGYTF.

V gene TRBV19 combines with J gene TRBJ2-3; TRBD2 agrees at 8 bases. J gave up 6 bases and V 3 bases, and 5 bases lay outside the gene matches. This CDR3 contains 14 residues. The germline CDR1 and CDR2 sequences are LNHDA and SQIVND (reference sequence). CDR3: CASSITSGSDTQYF. DNA of the CDR3: TGTGCCAGTAGTATTACCAGCGGGAGTGATACGCAGTATTTT. Full variable domain (remainder filled in from reference TRBV19 and TRBJ2-3): DGGITQSPKYLFRKEGQNVTLSCEQNLNHDAMYWYRQDPGQGLRLIYYSQIVNDFQKGDIAEGYSVSREKKESFPLTVTSAQKNPTAFYLCASSITSGSDTQYFGPGTRLTVL.

This rearrangement joins TRBV19 to TRBJ1-1; 7 bases agree with TRBD1. The germline CDR1 and CDR2 sequences are LNHDA and SQIVND (reference sequence). CDR3 length: 16 amino acids. V was pared by 7 bases and J by 2 bases, with 13 bases of the junction left unmatched. The CDR3 loop reads CASMEGAVGSNTEAFF. Here the CDR3 DNA reads TGTGCCAGTATGGAGGGGGCGGTGGGATCAAACACTGAAGCTTTCTTT.

The rearrangement uses TRBV6-4 and TRBJ2-7; TRBD1 matches 10 bases. The CDR3 consists of 12 residues. Germline assignment: CDR1 MRHNA and CDR2 SNTAGT. V shed 3 bases, J shed 11 bases, and the junction held 4 bases outside the gene matches. CDR3 residues: CASSERTGGEYF. The CDR3 DNA follows: TGTGCCAGCAGTGAACGGACAGGGGGAGAGTACTTC.

The genes are TRBV19 and TRBJ2-5, with 8 bases that match TRBD1. Looked up from germline, CDR1 is LNHDA and CDR2 is SQIVND (reference sequence). The CDR3 runs 13 residues. The V and J ends lost 5 bases and 4 bases, in that order; junction bases with no gene match: 3. CDR3 DNA: TGTGCCAGTAGTCTGGACAGGGTAGAGACCCAGTACTTC. Amino acids: CASSLDRVETQYF.

The V gene is TRBV28, the J gene TRBJ2-7; 12 nucleotides match TRBD2. This CDR3 has 15 amino acids. The V segment lost 7 bases and the J segment 0 bases; nucleotides outside the gene matches: 4. Germline V gene data show CDR1 as MDHEN and CDR2 as SYDVKM. The CDR3 coding sequence is TGTGCCAGCACCCTACTAGCGGGGGGCTCCTACGAGCAGTACTTC. Amino acid sequence: CASTLLAGGSYEQYF.

This clone is a singleton in its sample. This chain connects TRBV11-2 to TRBJ2-7; possibly TRBD1 for D (6 bases). V was clipped by 10 bases and J by 2 bases, with 18 bases between them. The CDR3 spans 14 residues. The germline V gene encodes CDR1 SGHAT and CDR2 FQNNGV. The CDR3 loop is CAIPGDRKPYEQYF. The CDR3 bases are TGTGCCATCCCCGGCGACAGGAAACCCTACGAGCAGTACTTC.

This clone has only a few counts. For the CDR3, the DNA is TGTGCCAGCACCGGGACTAGCGAGAGAGTGTACTTC. It yields the protein CASTGTSERVYF. This chain joins TRBV2 and TRBJ2-7; 10 positions match TRBD2. V trimming: 7 bases; J trimming: 12 bases; junction bases outside the gene matches: 9. From germline, CDR1 is SNHLY and CDR2 FYNNEI. This CDR3 contains 12 residues. Full variable domain (rest looked up from reference TRBV2 and TRBJ2-7): EPEVTQTPSHQVTQMGQEVILRCVPISNHLYFYWYRQILGQKVEFLVSFYNNEISEKSEIFDDQFSVERPDGSNFTLKIRSTKLEDSAMYFCASTGTSERVYFGPGTRLTVT.

DNA of the CDR3: TGTGCCAGCAGGGACAGGATTGCTCAGCCCCAGCATTTT. It yields the protein CASRDRIAQPQHF. The gene calls are TRBV28 and TRBJ1-5, with TRBD1 matching 7 bases. Germline loops: CDR1 MDHEN, CDR2 SYDVKM. This CDR3 contains 13 residues. The junction had 5 bases not matched to a gene; V was cut back by 6 bases and J by 6 bases.

This clone was found once. The chain links TRBV5-1 to TRBJ2-3, with 10 nucleotides matching TRBD1. Trimming cost V 2 bases and J 0 bases; bases outside gene matches: 12. This CDR3 is built from 19 residues. Germline-derived CDR1 and CDR2 are SGHRS and YFSETQ. The CDR3 loop is CASSFSKKGQGLSTDTQYF. The CDR3 DNA reads TGCGCCAGCAGCTTTAGTAAAAAGGGACAGGGGCTCAGCACAGATACGCAGTATTTT.

CDR3 nucleotides: TGTGCCAGCAGTTTAATAGGCAGGGGCACCTACGAGCAGTACTTC. The encoded protein is CASSLIGRGTYEQYF. The rearrangement links TRBV28 to TRBJ2-7; possibly TRBD1 for D (6 bases). V lost 2 bases, J lost 2 bases, and 13 bases lay in between. Per the germline V gene, CDR1 is MDHEN and CDR2 is SYDVKM. CDR3 size: 15 residues.

V gene TRBV11-2 combines with J gene TRBJ2-1; 10 bases align to TRBD2. This CDR3 has 17 amino acids. Germline V lookup: CDR1 SGHAT, CDR2 FQNNGV. The V and J ends lost 2 bases and 7 bases, in that order; junction bases with no gene match: 11. The CDR3 is CASSLRLAGDAGNEQFF. CDR3 sequence (DNA): TGTGCCAGCAGCTTAAGGCTAGCGGGGGACGCGGGGAATGAGCAGTTCTTC.

The chain is built from TRBV28 and TRBJ1-5; a possible D gene is TRBD1 (5 bases). Germline V CDR1 and CDR2: MDHEN, SYDVKM. Trimming removed 6 bases at V and 1 base at J, with 7 bases between. There are 13 residues in the CDR3. CDR3 sequence reads: CASRTESNQPQHF. CDR3 nucleotides: TGTGCCAGCAGGACAGAGAGCAATCAGCCCCAGCATTTT. Variable domain in full (rest from reference TRBV28 and TRBJ1-5): DVKVTQSSRYLVKRTGEKVFLECVQDMDHENMFWYRQDPGLGLRLIYFSYDVKMKEKGDIPEGYSVSREKKERFSLILESASTNQTSMYLCASRTESNQPQHFGDGTRLSIL.

The CDR3 sequence is CASSRDRGSTYGYTF. The CDR3 nucleotides are TGTGCCAGCAGTCGGGACAGGGGTTCGACCTATGGCTACACCTTC. This chain joins TRBV6-6 and TRBJ1-2, with TRBD1 matching over 10 bases. The J segment lost 4 bases and the V segment lost 5 bases, leaving 7 bases of the junction unmatched. The CDR3 is 15 residues long. Germline V CDR1 and CDR2: MNHNY, SVGAGI (reference sequence).

This chain connects TRBV28 to TRBJ2-1; a weak D match, TRBD2 (6 bases). V lost 6 bases and J lost 0, with 15 bases in between. The length of the CDR3 is 16 residues. Germline V lookup: CDR1 MDHEN, CDR2 SYDVKM. The chain's CDR3 is CASRTRLGSSYNEQFF. The DNA of the CDR3 is TGTGCCAGCAGAACGAGACTAGGCAGCTCCTACAATGAGCAGTTCTTC.